Detailed here is one T cell receptor (beta chain). This entry comes from a study of blood T cell repertoires in COVID-19. Study-wide background: Italy, Spain and the United States were the sources of the convalescent and acute COVID-19 samples. Sources were T cells, B-cell-depleted T cells, or PBMCs; the material itself was cDNA or gDNA.

Trimming removed 3 bases from V and 1 base from J; junction bases left unmatched: 5. The CDR3 covers 15 residues. Per the germline V gene, CDR1 is SNHLY and CDR2 is FYNNEI. Measured with immunoSEQ multiplex PCR; TCRdb has only the in-frame clones, and not every one. The sample carries about 97,000 clones, more than 70% recorded once. The sequence was obtained from a woman younger than 45 with acute or convalescent COVID-19. The chain has TRBV2 and TRBJ1-1, with TRBD1 identical over 7 bases. Material for sequencing was peripheral blood. CDR3 bases: TGTGCCAGCAGTGACCAGGGGGGATGGAACACTGAAGCTTTCTTT. Its translation: CASSDQGGWNTEAFF.